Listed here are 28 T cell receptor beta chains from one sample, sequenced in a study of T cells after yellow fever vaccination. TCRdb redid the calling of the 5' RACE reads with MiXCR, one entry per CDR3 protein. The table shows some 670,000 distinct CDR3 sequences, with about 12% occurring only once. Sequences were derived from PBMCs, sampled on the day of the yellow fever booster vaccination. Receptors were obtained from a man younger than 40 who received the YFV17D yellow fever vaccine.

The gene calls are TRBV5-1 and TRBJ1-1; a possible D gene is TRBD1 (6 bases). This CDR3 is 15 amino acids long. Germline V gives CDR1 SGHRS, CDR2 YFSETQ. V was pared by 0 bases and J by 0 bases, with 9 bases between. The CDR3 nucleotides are TGCGCCAGCAGCTTGGTTGGGACAATGAACACTGAAGCTTTCTTT. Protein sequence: CASSLVGTMNTEAFF.

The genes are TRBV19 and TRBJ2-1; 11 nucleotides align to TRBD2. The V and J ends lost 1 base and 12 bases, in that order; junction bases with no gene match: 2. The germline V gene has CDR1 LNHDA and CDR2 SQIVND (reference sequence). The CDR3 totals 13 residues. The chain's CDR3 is CASSIGLAGGQFF. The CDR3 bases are TGTGCCAGTAGTATAGGGCTAGCGGGAGGGCAGTTCTTC.

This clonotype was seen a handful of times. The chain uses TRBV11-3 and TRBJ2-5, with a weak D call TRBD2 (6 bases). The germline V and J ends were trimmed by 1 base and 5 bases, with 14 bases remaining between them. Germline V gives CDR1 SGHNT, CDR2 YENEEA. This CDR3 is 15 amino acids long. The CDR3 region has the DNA TGTGCCAGCAGCTTAGCGGGACTGCCGGGCGAGACCCAGTACTTC. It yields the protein CASSLAGLPGETQYF.

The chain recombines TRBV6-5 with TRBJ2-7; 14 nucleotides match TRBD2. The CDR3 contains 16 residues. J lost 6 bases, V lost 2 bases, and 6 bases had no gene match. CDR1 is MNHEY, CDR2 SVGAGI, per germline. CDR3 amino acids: CASSYTTSGRASEQYF. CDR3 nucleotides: TGTGCCAGCAGTTACACGACTAGCGGGAGGGCCAGCGAGCAGTACTTC.

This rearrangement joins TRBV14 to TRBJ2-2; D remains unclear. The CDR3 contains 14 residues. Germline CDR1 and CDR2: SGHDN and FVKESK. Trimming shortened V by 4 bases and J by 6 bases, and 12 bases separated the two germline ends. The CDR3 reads CASSPTLISGELFF. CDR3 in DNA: TGTGCCAGCAGCCCAACCCTCATTTCCGGGGAGCTGTTTTTT.

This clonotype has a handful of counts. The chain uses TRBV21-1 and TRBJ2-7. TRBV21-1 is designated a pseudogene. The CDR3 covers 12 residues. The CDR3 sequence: CASSKSLNEQYF. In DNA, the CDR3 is TGTGCCAGCAGCAAATCTCTGAACGAGCAGTACTTC.

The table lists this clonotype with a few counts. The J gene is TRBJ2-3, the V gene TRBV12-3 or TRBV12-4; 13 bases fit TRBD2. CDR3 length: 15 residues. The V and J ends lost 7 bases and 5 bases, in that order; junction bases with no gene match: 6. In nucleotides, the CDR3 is TGTGCCAGCATCCAAGGACTAGCGGGAGTAGATACGCAGTATTTT. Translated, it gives CASIQGLAGVDTQYF.

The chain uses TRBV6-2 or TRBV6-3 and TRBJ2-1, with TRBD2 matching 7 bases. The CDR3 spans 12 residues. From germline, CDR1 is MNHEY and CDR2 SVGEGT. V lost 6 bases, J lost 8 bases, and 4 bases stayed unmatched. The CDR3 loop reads CASSNGGYEQFF. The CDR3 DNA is TGTGCCAGCAGCAACGGGGGGTATGAGCAGTTCTTC.

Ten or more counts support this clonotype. The CDR3 nucleotides read TGTGCCAGCTCCCCTCAAGCGTCCGGGGAGCTGTTTTTT. Protein product: CASSPQASGELFF. The chain has TRBV18 and TRBJ2-2, with unresolved D. Per germline, CDR1 KGHSH and CDR2 LQKENI. V was shortened by 6 bases and J by 6 bases, with 11 bases between the two germline ends. The CDR3 length is 13 residues.

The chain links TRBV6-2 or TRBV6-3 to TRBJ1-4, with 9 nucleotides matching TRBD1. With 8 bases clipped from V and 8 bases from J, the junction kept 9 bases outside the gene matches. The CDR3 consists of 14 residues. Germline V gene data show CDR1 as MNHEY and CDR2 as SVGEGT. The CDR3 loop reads CASGQTGGYEKLFF. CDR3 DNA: TGTGCCAGCGGGCAGACAGGGGGATACGAAAAACTGTTTTTT.

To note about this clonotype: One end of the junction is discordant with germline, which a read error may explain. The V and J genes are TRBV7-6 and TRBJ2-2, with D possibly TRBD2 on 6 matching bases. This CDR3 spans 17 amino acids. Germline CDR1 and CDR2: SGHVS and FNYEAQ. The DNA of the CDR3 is TGTGCCAGCAGTTTAGGGCCACCGGGAGACGACACCGGGGAGCTGTTTTTT. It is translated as CASSLGPPGDDTGELFF. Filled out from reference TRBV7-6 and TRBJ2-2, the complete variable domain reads GAGVSQSPRYKVTKRGQDVALRCDPISGHVSLYWYRQALGQGPEFLTYFNYEAQQDKSGLPNDRFSAERPEGSISTLTIQRTEQRDSAMYRCASSLGPPGDDTGELFFGEGSRLTVL.

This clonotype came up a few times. CDR3 DNA sequence: TGTGCCAGCAAGTGGGCAGAGGGGTACAATGAGCAGTTCTTC. This codes for CASKWAEGYNEQFF. The V call is TRBV6-1, the J call TRBJ2-1; the D call may be TRBD1 or TRBD2 (5 bases each). Trimming removed 7 bases from V and 4 bases from J, with 14 bases in between. Germline values: CDR1 MNHNS, CDR2 SASEGT. This CDR3 comprises 14 residues.

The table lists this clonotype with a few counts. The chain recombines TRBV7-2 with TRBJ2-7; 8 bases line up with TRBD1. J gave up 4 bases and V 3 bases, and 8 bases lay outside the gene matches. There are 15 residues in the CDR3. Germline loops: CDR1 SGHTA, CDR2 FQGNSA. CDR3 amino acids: CASSFDRGDQYEQYF. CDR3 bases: TGTGCCAGCAGCTTCGACAGGGGTGATCAGTACGAGCAGTACTTC. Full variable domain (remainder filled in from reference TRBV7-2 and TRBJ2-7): GAGVSQSPSNKVTEKGKDVELRCDPISGHTALYWYRQSLGQGLEFLIYFQGNSAPDKSGLPSDRFSAERTGGSVSTLTIQRTQQEDSAVYLCASSFDRGDQYEQYFGPGTRLTVT.

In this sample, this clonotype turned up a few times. CDR3 DNA: TGCAGTGCCACTGGGACGGGAAATCAGCCCCAGCATTTT. Amino acids: CSATGTGNQPQHF. This sequence joins TRBV20-1 and TRBJ1-5, with D possibly TRBD1 on 5 matching bases. Trimming stripped 6 bases from V and 4 bases from J, with 13 bases between. This CDR3 comprises 13 residues. CDR1 is DFQATT, CDR2 SNEGSKA, per germline (reference sequence).

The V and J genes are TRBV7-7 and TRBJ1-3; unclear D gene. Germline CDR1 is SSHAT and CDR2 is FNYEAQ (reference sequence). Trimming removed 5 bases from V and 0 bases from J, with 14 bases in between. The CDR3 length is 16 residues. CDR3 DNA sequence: TGTGCCAGCAGCCCGGACCTGGGCCCCTCTGGAAACACCATATATTTT. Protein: CASSPDLGPSGNTIYF.

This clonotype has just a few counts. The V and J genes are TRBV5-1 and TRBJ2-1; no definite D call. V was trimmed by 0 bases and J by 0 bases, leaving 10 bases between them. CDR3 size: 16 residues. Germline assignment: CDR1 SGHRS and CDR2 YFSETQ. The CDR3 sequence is CASSLAGSRSYNEQFF. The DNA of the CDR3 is TGCGCCAGCAGCTTGGCTGGTAGTCGCTCCTACAATGAGCAGTTCTTC.

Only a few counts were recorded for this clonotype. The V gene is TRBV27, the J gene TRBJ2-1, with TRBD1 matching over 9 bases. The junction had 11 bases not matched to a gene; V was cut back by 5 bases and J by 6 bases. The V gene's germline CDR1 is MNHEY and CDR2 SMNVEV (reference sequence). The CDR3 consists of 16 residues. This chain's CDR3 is CASSGDGTGWVNEQFF. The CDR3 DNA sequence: TGTGCCAGCAGTGGAGACGGGACAGGGTGGGTCAATGAGCAGTTCTTC.

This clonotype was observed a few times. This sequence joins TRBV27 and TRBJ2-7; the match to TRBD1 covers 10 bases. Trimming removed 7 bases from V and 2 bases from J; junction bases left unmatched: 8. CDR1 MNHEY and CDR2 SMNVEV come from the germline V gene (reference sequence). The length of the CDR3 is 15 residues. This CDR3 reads CASTFTGTGAYEQYF. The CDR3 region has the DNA TGTGCCAGCACCTTCACAGGGACAGGGGCCTACGAGCAGTACTTC.

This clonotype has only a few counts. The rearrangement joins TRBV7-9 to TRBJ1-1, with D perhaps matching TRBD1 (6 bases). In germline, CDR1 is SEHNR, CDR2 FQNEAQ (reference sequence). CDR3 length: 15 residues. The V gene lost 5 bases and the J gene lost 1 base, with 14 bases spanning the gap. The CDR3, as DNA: TGTGCCAGCAGCCCTCTAGGGGGGACGAACACTGAAGCTTTCTTT. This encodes CASSPLGGTNTEAFF.

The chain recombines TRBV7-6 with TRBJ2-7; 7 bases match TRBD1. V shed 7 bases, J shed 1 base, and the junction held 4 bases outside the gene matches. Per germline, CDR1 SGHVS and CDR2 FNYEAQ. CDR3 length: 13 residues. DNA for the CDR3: TGTGCCAGCATAGGGGGCAGGTCCTACGAGCAGTACTTC. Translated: CASIGGRSYEQYF.

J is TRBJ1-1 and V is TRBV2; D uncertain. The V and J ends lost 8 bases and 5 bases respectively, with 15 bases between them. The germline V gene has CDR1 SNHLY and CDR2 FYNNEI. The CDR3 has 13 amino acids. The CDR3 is CASRLGEETEAFF. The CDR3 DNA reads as TGTGCCAGCCGTCTAGGCGAGGAGACTGAAGCTTTCTTT.

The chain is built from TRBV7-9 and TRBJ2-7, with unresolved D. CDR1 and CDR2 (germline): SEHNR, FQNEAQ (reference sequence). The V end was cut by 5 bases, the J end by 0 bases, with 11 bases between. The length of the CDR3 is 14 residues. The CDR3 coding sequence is TGTGCCAGCAGCCTAAGTACCATCTCCTACGAGCAGTACTTC. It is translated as CASSLSTISYEQYF.

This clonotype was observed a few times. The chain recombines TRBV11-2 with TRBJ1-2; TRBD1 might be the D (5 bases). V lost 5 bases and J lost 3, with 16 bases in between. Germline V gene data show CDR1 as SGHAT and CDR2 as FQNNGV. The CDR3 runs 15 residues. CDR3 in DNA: TGTGCCAGCAGCGCAGAACACGGGACCTACTATGGCTACACCTTC. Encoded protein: CASSAEHGTYYGYTF.

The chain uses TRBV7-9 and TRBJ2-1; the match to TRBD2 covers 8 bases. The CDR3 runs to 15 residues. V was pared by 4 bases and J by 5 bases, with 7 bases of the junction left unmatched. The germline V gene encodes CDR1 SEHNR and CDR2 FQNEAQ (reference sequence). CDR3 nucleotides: TGTGCCAGCAGCTCCCGCCCCGGGAGGGACAATGAGCAGTTCTTC. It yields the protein CASSSRPGRDNEQFF.

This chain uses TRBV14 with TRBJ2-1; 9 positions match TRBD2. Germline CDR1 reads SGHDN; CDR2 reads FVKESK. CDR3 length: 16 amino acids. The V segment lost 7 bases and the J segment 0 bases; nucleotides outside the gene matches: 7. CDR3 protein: CASTRLAESSYNEQFF. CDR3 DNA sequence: TGTGCCAGCACCCGACTAGCGGAGAGCTCCTACAATGAGCAGTTCTTC.

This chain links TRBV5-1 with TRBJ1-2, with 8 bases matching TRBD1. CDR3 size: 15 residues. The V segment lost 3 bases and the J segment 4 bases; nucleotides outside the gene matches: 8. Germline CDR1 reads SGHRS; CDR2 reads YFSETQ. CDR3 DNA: TGCGCCAGCAGCTCTCGGACAGGGCGGAGCTATGGCTACACCTTC. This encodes CASSSRTGRSYGYTF.

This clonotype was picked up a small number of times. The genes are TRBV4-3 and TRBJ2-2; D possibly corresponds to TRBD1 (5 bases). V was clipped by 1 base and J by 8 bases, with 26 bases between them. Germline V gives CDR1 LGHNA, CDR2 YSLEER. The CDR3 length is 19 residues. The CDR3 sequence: CASSQAPLRGTVYLGELFF. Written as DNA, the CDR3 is TGCGCCAGCAGCCAAGCGCCACTAAGGGGTACCGTTTATTTGGGGGAGCTGTTTTTT.

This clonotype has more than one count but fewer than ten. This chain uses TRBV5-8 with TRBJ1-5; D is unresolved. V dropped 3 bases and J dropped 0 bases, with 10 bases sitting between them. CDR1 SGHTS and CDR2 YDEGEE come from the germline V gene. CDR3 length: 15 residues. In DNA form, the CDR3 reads TGTGCCAGCAGCTCGGGCCTTTATAGCAATCAGCCCCAGCATTTT. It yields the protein CASSSGLYSNQPQHF.